This is a list of T cell receptor beta chains from one sample in a study of cytomegalovirus exposure and HLA in healthy donors. Only in-frame clones appear in the TCRdb table, and some are missing; sequencing was by immunoSEQ multiplex PCR. The data contain about 130,000 clones, around three quarters of them singletons. The sample comprised PBMCs. These receptors came from a man aged 40-55 years in good health and CMV-seropositive. Each CDR3 is given with its conserved first and last residue. The order of the fields is J gene, CDR3 length, D gene, clone size, V gene, CDR3 protein, CDR3 DNA. D genes are given only for firm matches. Not all rows give a size; the values are once, few, many and, for expanded clones, a class.

TRBJ2-7,14,TRBD1,.,TRBV6-1,CASSEMTGAGEQYF,TGTGCCAGCAGTGAGATGACAGGGGCTGGGGAGCAGTACTTC
TRBJ2-7,16,TRBD2,.,TRBV19,CASSILRTSGSSEQYF,TGTGCCAGTAGTATCTTACGGACTAGCGGGAGTAGCGAGCAGTACTTC
TRBJ2-1,14,TRBD2,.,TRBV6-1,CASRTSGGNNEQFF,TGTGCCAGCAGAACTAGCGGGGGTAACAATGAGCAGTTCTTC
TRBJ1-1,13,TRBD1,once,TRBV10-3,CAINQGDGTEAFF,TGTGCCATCAACCAGGGGGATGGCACTGAAGCTTTCTTT
TRBJ2-7,14,.,.,TRBV11-2,CASSPQGLTYEQYF,TGTGCCAGCAGCCCACAGGGCCTTACCTACGAGCAGTACTTC
TRBJ2-3,15,TRBD1,.,TRBV6-5,CASRETGGYSDTQYF,TGTGCCAGCAGGGAGACAGGGGGATATTCAGATACGCAGTATTTT
TRBJ2-7,17,TRBD2,.,TRBV9,CASSVDPLAGVTYEQYF,TGTGCCAGCAGCGTAGACCCACTAGCGGGGGTCACCTACGAGCAGTACTTC
TRBJ1-1,17,TRBD1,.,TRBV7-2,CASSLSPGQGALTEAFF,TGTGCCAGCAGCTTAAGTCCGGGACAGGGGGCGCTCACTGAAGCTTTCTTT
TRBJ2-3,16,.,.,TRBV5-4,CASSSAAGALTDTQYF,TGTGCCAGCAGCTCCGCTGCGGGGGCTCTCACAGATACGCAGTATTTT
TRBJ2-6,13,.,.,TRBV30,CAWSTQWANVLTF,TGTGCCTGGAGTACACAGTGGGCCAACGTCCTGACTTTC
TRBJ1-2,14,TRBD1,.,TRBV27,CASRRGQNSYGYTF,TGTGCCAGCAGGCGGGGACAGAACTCCTATGGCTACACCTTC